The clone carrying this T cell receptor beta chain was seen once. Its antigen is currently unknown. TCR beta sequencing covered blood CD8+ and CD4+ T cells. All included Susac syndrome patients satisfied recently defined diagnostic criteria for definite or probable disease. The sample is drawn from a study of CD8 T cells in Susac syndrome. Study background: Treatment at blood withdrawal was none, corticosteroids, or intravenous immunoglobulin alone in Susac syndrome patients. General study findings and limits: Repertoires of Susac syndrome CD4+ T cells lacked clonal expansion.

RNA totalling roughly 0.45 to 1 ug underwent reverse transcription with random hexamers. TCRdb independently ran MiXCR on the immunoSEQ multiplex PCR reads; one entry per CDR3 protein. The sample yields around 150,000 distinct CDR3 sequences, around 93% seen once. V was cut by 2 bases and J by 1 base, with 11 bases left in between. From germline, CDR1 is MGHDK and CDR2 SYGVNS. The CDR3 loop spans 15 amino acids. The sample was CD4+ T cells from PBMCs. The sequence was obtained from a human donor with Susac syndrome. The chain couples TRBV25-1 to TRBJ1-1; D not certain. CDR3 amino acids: CASSEIGRANTEAFF. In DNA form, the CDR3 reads TGTGCCAGCAGTGAAATCGGACGAGCGAACACTGAAGCTTTCTTT.